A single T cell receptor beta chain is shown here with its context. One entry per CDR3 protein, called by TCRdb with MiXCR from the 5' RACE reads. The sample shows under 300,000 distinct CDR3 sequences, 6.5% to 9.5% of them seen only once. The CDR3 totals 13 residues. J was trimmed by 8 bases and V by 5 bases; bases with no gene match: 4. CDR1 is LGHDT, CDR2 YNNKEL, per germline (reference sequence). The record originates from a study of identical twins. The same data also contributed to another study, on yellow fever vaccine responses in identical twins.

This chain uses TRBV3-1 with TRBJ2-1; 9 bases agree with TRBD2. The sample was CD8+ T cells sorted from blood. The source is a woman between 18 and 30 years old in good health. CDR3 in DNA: TGTGCCAGCAGCAATAGCGGGGGTTATGAGCAGTTCTTC. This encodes CASSNSGGYEQFF.